The 8 T cell receptor beta chains below come from one sample, sequenced in a study of blood T cells in healthy people across ages. Alongside a J-beta primer mix, a sample-barcoded 5' primer served in a second PCR lasting about 7 to 12 cycles. A single record per CDR3 protein comes from TCRdb applying MiXCR to the 5' RACE reads. Found here are 800,000 to 950,000 distinct CDR3 sequences, approximately 32% of them singletons; the top ten hold roughly 10%. This same sample was also taken into another study, of T cells of mothers and their children.

The specimen sequenced was blood. These receptors came from a woman aged 40 to 49 in good health.

This clonotype was observed a few times. The chain has TRBV28 and TRBJ2-7, with 12 positions matching TRBD1. Germline V lookup: CDR1 MDHEN, CDR2 SYDVKM. J lost 3 bases, V lost 5 bases, and 20 bases had no gene match. The CDR3 is 20 residues long. The CDR3 loop is CASSLKTIGTGGKVVYEQYF. The CDR3 coding sequence is TGTGCCAGCAGTCTAAAAACAATAGGGACAGGGGGCAAGGTCGTCTACGAGCAGTACTTC.

The chain joins TRBV30 to TRBJ1-5; 7 bases line up with TRBD1. V trimming: 3 bases; J trimming: 4 bases; junction bases outside the gene matches: 6. The germline gives CDR1 GTSNPN, CDR2 SVGIG (reference sequence). The CDR3 sequence is 14 residues long. The CDR3 bases are TGTGCCTGGAGCCTAGGGGGCCAAAATCAGCCCCAGCATTTT. Translation: CAWSLGGQNQPQHF. Based on the CDR3 plus reference TRBV30 and TRBJ1-5, the full variable domain is SQTIHQWPATLVQPVGSPLSLECTVEGTSNPNLYWYRQAAGRGLQLLFYSVGIGQISSEVPQNLSASRPQDRQFILSSKKLLLSDSGFYLCAWSLGGQNQPQHFGDGTRLSIL.

This clonotype has ten or more counts. This chain connects TRBV29-1 to TRBJ2-5; weak D call: TRBD1 (5 bases). The V and J ends lost 0 bases and 2 bases respectively, with 7 bases between them. CDR1 and CDR2 (germline): SQVTM, ANQGSEA. The CDR3 loop spans 13 amino acids. Here the CDR3 DNA reads TGCAGCGTTGAAGAGACAGCGCAAGAGACCCAGTACTTC. This gives the protein CSVEETAQETQYF.

This clonotype was found a few times. The V and J genes are TRBV24-1 and TRBJ2-5, with 8 bases identical to TRBD1. This CDR3 region has 16 residues. The junction had 10 bases not matched to a gene; V was cut back by 5 bases and J by 3 bases. Germline-derived CDR1 and CDR2 are KGHDR and SFDVKD. As DNA, the CDR3 is TGTGCCACCAGTGGGAGGGACAGGACGGGAAAAGAGACCCAGTACTTC. Its translation is CATSGRDRTGKETQYF.

This clonotype occurred a few times. The gene calls are TRBV27 and TRBJ1-6; 8 nucleotides align to TRBD1. The CDR3 consists of 15 residues. V was clipped by 0 bases and J by 9 bases; unmatched bases: 4. Per germline, CDR1 MNHEY and CDR2 SMNVEV (reference sequence). The CDR3 DNA reads TGTGCCAGCAGTTTATCGTACAGGGGGGCTTCACCCCTCCACTTT. Protein product: CASSLSYRGASPLHF.

The chain combines TRBV2 with TRBJ2-1, with 10 positions matching TRBD2. The germline CDR1 and CDR2 sequences are SNHLY and FYNNEI. This CDR3 comprises 15 residues. The trim removed 7 bases at V and 4 bases at J, leaving 7 bases unmatched. The CDR3 region has the DNA TGTGCCAGCAAGCTGAGCGGGGGGGATTACAATGAGCAGTTCTTC. This codes for CASKLSGGDYNEQFF.

Concerning this clonotype itself: Given a much more abundant clone one base away, this may be a read error. The chain couples TRBV24-1 to TRBJ2-7; D assignment may be TRBD1 or TRBD2 (5 bases each). The CDR3 sequence is 16 residues long. V was pared by 2 bases and J by 0 bases, with 13 bases between. Per the germline V gene, CDR1 is KGHDR and CDR2 is SFDVKD. In DNA, the CDR3 is TGTGCCACCAGTGATTCCCGGGGCTCCCCCTCCTACGAGCAGTACTTC. This translates into CATSDSRGSPSYEQYF.

This clonotype was seen repeatedly, ten times or more. An end of the junction differs from the germline gene, which may be a read error. This chain links TRBV5-1 with TRBJ2-7; unclear D gene. CDR1 is SGHRS and CDR2 is YFSETQ in the germline V gene. The CDR3 runs 12 residues. The CDR3 sequence is CASSRTSYEQYF. In DNA form, the CDR3 reads TGTGCCAGCAGCCGAACATCCTACGAGCAGTACTTC.